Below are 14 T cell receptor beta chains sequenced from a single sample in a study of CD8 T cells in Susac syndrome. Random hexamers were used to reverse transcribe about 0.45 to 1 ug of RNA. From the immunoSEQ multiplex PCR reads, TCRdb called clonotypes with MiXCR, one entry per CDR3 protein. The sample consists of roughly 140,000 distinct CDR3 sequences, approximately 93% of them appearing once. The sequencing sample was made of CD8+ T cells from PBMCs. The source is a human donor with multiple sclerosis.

The CDR3 loop reads CSAIQTGDELYGYTF. The CDR3 nucleotides are TGCAGTGCTATACAGACAGGGGATGAGCTCTATGGCTACACCTTC. The chain has TRBV20-1 and TRBJ1-2; 8 bases line up with TRBD1. CDR3 length: 15 amino acids. V shed 4 bases and J 4 bases; nucleotides not matched to a gene: 11. Germline values: CDR1 DFQATT, CDR2 SNEGSKA (reference sequence).

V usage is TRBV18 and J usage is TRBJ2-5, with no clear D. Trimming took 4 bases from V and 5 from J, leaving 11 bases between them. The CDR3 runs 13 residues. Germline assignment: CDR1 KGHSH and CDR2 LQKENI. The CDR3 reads CASSRLRWETQYF. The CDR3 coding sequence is TGTGCCAGCTCACGTCTCAGATGGGAGACCCAGTACTTC.

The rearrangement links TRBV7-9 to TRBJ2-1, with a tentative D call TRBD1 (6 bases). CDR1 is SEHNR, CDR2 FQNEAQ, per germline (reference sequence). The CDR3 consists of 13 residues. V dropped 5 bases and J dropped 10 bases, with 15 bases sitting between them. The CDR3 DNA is TGTGCCAGCAGCAACCAATGGGACATCGAGCAGTTCTTC. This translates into CASSNQWDIEQFF.

The CDR3 DNA reads TGTGCCAGCAGTTACTCGAGGTCAACCTACGAGCAGTACTTC. Translating it yields CASSYSRSTYEQYF. V is TRBV6-5 and J is TRBJ2-7, with D hard to call. The length of the CDR3 is 14 residues. Trimming took off 0 bases at V and 2 bases at J, with 8 bases between the two ends. Germline V gene sequence: CDR1 MNHEY, CDR2 SVGAGI.

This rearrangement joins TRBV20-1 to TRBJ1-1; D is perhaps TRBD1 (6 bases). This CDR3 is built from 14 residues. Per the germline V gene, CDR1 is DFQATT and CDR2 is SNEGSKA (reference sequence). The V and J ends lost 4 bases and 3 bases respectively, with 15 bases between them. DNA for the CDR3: TGCAGTGCTAAGGGCCAGGGGTCTCACACTGAAGCTTTCTTT. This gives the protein CSAKGQGSHTEAFF.

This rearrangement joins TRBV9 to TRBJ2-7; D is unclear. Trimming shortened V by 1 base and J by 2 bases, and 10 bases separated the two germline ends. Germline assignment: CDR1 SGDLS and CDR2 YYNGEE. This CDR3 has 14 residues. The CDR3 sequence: CASSVRSAPYEQYF. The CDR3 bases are TGTGCCAGCAGCGTACGGTCAGCACCCTACGAGCAGTACTTC.

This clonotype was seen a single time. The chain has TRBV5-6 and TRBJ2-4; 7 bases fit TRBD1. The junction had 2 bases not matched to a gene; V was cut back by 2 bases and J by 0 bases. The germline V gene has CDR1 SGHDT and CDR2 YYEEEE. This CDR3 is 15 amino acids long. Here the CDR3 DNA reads TGTGCCAGCAGCTTACCAGGGGGAGCCAAAAACATTCAGTACTTC. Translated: CASSLPGGAKNIQYF.

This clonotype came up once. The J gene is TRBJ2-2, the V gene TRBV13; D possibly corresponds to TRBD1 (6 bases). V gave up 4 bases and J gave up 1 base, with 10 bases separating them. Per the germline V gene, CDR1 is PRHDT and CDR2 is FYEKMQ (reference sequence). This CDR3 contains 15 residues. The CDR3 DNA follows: TGTGCCAGCAGCTCTCGGACAGTGAACACCGGGGAGCTGTTTTTT. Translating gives CASSSRTVNTGELFF.

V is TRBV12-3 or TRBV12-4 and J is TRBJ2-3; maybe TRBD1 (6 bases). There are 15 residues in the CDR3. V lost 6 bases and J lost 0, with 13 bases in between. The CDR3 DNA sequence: TGTGCCAGCAGCATCACAGGGTTTAGCACAGATACGCAGTATTTT. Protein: CASSITGFSTDTQYF.

The CDR3 bases are TGTGCCAGCAGTGCCTCCGCGAACACCGGGGAGCTGTTTTTT. Its translation: CASSASANTGELFF. The gene calls are TRBV27 and TRBJ2-2; no definite D call. Germline CDR1 and CDR2: MNHEY and SMNVEV (reference sequence). V was trimmed by 5 bases and J by 0 bases, leaving 7 bases between them. This CDR3 region has 14 residues.

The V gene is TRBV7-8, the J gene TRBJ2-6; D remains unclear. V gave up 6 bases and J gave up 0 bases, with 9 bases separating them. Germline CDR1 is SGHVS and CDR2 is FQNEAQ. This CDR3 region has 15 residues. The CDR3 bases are TGTGCCAGCAGTTTAAGCCCCTCTGGGGCCAACGTCCTGACTTTC. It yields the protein CASSLSPSGANVLTF.

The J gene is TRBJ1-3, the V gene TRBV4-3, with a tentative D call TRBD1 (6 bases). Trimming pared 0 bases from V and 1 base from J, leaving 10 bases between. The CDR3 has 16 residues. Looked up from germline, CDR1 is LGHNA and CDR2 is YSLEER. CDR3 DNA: TGCGCCAGCAGCCAAGACCTAGGGGGATCTGGAAACACCATATATTTT. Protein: CASSQDLGGSGNTIYF.

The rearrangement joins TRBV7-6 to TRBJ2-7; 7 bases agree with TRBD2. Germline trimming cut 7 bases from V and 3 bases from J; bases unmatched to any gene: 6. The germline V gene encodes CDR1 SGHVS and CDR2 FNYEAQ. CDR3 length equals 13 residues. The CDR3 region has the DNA TGTGCCAGCAACAGAGGGGAGGGCTACGAGCAGTACTTC. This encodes CASNRGEGYEQYF. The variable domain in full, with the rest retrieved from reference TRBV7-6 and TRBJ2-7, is GAGVSQSPRYKVTKRGQDVALRCDPISGHVSLYWYRQALGQGPEFLTYFNYEAQQDKSGLPNDRFSAERPEGSISTLTIQRTEQRDSAMYRCASNRGEGYEQYFGPGTRLTVT.

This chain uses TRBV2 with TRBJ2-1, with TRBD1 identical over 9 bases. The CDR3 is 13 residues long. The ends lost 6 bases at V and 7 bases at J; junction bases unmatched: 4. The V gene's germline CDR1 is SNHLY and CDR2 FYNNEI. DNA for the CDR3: TGTGCCAGCAGGAAGGGACAGGGAAATGAGCAGTTCTTC. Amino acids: CASRKGQGNEQFF.